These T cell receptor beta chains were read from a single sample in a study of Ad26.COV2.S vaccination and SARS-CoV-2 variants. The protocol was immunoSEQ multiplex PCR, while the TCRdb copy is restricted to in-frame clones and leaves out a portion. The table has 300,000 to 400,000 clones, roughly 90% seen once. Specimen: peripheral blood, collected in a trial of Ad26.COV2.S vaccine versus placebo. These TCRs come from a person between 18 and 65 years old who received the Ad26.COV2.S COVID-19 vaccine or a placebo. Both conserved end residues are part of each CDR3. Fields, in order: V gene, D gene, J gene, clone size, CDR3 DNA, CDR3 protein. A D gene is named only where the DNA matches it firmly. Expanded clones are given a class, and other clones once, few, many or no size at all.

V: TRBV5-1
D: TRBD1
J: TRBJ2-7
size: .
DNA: TGCGCCAGCTTTACCGGGACAGGGGGTCAACCGAACGAGCAGTACTTC
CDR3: CASFTGTGGQPNEQYF

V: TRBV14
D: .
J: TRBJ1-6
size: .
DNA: TGTGCCAGCAGCCCCGGCCAGGGGTATAATTCACCCCTCCACTTT
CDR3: CASSPGQGYNSPLHF

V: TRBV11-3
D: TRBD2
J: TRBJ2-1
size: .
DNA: TGTGCCAGCAGCTTTACTAGCGGTTACAATGAGCAGTTCTTC
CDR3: CASSFTSGYNEQFF

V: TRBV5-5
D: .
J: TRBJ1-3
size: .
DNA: TGTGCCAGCAGCCCGAACTCTGGAAACACCATATATTTT
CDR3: CASSPNSGNTIYF

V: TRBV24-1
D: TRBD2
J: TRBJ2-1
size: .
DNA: TGTGCCACCAGTGACGCGCCGGGAGGCGCCTACAATGAGCAGTTCTTC
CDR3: CATSDAPGGAYNEQFF

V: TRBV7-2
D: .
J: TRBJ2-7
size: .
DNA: TGTGCCAGCAGTACAATAAAGCCCCCCTACGAGCAGTACTTC
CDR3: CASSTIKPPYEQYF

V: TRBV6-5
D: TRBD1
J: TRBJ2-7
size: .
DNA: TGTGCCAGCAGTTATGGGGGACAGTTGTTTCCGGAGCAGTACTTC
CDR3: CASSYGGQLFPEQYF

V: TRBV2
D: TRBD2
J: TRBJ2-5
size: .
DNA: TGTGCCAGCAGTGCTAGCGGGGGGGAAGGAGAGACCCAGTACTTC
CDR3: CASSASGGEGETQYF

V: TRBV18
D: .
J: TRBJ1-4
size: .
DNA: TGTGCCAGCTCACCGAGGCGGGCGACTAATGAAAAACTGTTTTTT
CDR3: CASSPRRATNEKLFF

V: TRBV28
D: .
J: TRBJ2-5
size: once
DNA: TGTGCCAGCAGTTTGGTAGGCGGCCTTTTTTCAGAGACCCAGTACTTC
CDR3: CASSLVGGLFSETQYF

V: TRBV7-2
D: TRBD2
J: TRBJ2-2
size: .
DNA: TGTGCCAGCAGCCGGACTAGTTTTTTTGACACCGGGGAGCTGTTTTTT
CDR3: CASSRTSFFDTGELFF

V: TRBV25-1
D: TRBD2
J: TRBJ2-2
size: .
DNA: TGTGCCAGCAGTGAGAGGACTAGCGGGACCACCGGGGAGCTGTTTTTT
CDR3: CASSERTSGTTGELFF

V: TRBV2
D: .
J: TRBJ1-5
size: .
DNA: TGTGCCAGCAGAACTGGCTATCAGCCCCAGCATTTT
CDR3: CASRTGYQPQHF

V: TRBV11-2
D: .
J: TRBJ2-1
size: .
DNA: TGTGCCAGCAGCCCAGAGCTAAACAATGAGCAGTTCTTC
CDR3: CASSPELNNEQFF

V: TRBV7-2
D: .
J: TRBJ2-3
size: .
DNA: TGTGCCAGCAGCTTGGGGGTGGTGAGCAAGTCAGATACGCAGTATTTT
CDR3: CASSLGVVSKSDTQYF

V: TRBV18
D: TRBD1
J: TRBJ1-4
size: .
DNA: TGTGCCAGCTCACGAGGGGGCAATGAAAAACTGTTTTTT
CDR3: CASSRGGNEKLFF

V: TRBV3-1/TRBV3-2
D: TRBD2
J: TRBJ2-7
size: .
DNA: TGTGCCAGCAGCCAAGTTAGCGGGAGTGCCTACGAGCAGTACTTC
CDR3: CASSQVSGSAYEQYF

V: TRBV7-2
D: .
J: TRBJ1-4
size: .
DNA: TGTGCCAGCAGCACCGTACCTACTTGGGGGGGCGCGACCGAAAAACTGTTTTTT
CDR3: CASSTVPTWGGATEKLFF

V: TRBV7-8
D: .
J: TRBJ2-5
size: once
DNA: TGTGCCAGCAGCCTAATAGAGACCCAGTACTTC
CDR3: CASSLIETQYF

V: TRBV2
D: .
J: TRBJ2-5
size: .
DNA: TGTGCCAGCAGTAAGGGACACATACAAGAGACCCAGTACTTC
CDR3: CASSKGHIQETQYF

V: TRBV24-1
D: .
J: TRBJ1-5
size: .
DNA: TGTGCCACCAGTGATGGGGGGGGGTCCGAGAGCGGGAAGAATCAGCCCCAGCATTTT
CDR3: CATSDGGGSESGKNQPQHF

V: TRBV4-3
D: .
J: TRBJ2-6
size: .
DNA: TGCGCCAGCAGCCAAGAAGGCACCCCTGCTGGGGCCAACGTCCTGACTTTC
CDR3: CASSQEGTPAGANVLTF

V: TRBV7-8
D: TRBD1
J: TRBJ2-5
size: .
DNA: TGTGCCAGCAGCCAGAATGACAGGGGGCTCCAAGAGACCCAGTACTTC
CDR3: CASSQNDRGLQETQYF

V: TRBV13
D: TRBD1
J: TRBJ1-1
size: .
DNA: TGTGCCAGCAGCCTCGGGACAGGGCTGAACACTGAAGCTTTCTTT
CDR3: CASSLGTGLNTEAFF

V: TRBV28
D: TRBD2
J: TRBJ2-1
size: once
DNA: TGTGCCAGCAGTTCATTCGGACTAGCGGAGGACAATGAGCAGTTCTTC
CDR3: CASSSFGLAEDNEQFF

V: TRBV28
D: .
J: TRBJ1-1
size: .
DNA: TGTGCCAGCAGTTACCCCTCGGGCACTGAAGCTTTCTTT
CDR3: CASSYPSGTEAFF

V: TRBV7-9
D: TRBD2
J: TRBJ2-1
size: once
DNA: TGTGCCAGCAGCTTAGGCGTGACTAGCGGGCGGTCCTACAATGAGCAGTTCTTC
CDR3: CASSLGVTSGRSYNEQFF

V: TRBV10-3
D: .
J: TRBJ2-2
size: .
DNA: TGTGCCATCAGTTCGAACACCGGGGAGCTGTTTTTT
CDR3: CAISSNTGELFF

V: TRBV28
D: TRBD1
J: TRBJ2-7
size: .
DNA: TGTGCCAGCAGTTCGGGACAGCTATATGCTCCTTACGAGCAGTACTTC
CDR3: CASSSGQLYAPYEQYF

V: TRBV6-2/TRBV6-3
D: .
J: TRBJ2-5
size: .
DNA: TGTGCCAGCAGTTGGGGGGCGATCCAAGAGACCCAGTACTTC
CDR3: CASSWGAIQETQYF

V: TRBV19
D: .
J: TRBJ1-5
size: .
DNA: TGTGCCAGTTCGGACCTGGGAGGTGATCAGCCCCAGCATTTT
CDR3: CASSDLGGDQPQHF

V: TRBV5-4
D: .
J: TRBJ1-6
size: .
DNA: TGTGCCAGCAGCTTGGACAGTCCATCACCCCTCCACTTT
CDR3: CASSLDSPSPLHF

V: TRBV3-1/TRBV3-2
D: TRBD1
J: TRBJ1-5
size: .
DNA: TGTGCCAGCAGCCTCGGGACAGCCAATCAGCCCCAGCATTTT
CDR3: CASSLGTANQPQHF

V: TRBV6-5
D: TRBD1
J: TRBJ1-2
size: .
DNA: TGTGCCACCCTGGAGGGGGCTGCTAACTATGGCTACACCTTC
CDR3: CATLEGAANYGYTF

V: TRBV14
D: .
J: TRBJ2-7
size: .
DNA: TGTGCCAGCAGCCAAGAACTAGGATTTTCCTACGAGCAGTACTTC
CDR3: CASSQELGFSYEQYF

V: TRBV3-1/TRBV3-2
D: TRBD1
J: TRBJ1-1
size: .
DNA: TGTGCCAGCAGCCTCACCTTGACAGGGCGGGCTGAAGCTTTCTTT
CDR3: CASSLTLTGRAEAFF